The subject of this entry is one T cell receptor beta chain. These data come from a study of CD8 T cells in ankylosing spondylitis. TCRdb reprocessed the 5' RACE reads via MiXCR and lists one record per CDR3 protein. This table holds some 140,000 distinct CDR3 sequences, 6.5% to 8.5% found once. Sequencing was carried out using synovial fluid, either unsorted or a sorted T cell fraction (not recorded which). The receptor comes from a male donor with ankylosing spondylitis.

CDR3: CASSYNSGRAETQYF. Written as DNA, the CDR3 is TGTGCCAGCAGTTACAATAGCGGGAGGGCGGAGACCCAGTACTTC. The chain has TRBV7-2 and TRBJ2-5, with 11 bases that match TRBD2. The CDR3 spans 15 residues. CDR1 SGHTA and CDR2 FQGNSA come from the germline V gene. V shed 6 bases, J shed 5 bases, and the junction held 8 bases outside the gene matches.